This T cell receptor beta chain was recovered during a study of blood T cell repertoires in COVID-19 (dated by TCRdb to about 2020). A note on the overall study: Samples from collaborators originated in the United States, Italy and Spain and spanned both the acute and convalescent phases of COVID-19. Sample metadata almost always included a de-identified subject ID, COVID-19 status, age in years and sex. The material from the prospective study consisted of cDNA or gDNA derived from T cells, B-cell-depleted T cells, or PBMCs. The samples were drawn from two sources: the first 160 participants of the ongoing ImmuneRACE study, and 950 to 1,500 subjects contributed by 6 global collaborators. Deeply sampled blood TCRbeta repertoires from subjects exposed to, actively infected with, or recovered from COVID-19 were included in the dataset. The repertoires were released in a freely available public database meant as a resource for research on the immune response to SARS-CoV-2. HLA class I and class II types, where available, came from metadata supplied by the sample provider rather than from assay-based typing. The investigation overall reported the following: The amount of clinical and demographic metadata varied by source and participant and was provided uncurated.

Inclusive of the bounding cysteine and phenylalanine, the CDR3 is 17 residues long. The DNA shown is the 51-base CDR3, in frame from base 1. CDR1 and CDR2 are read off the germline V gene as SGHAT and FQNNGV. Trimmed from V: 5 bases; trimmed from J: 2 bases; junction bases lacking a gene match: 6. The immunoSEQ Assay, a bias-controlled multiplex PCR, was used to amplify TCRbeta CDR3 regions from genomic DNA. As for the authors' bioinformatics: Within the assay, amplification of reference gene primers was used to estimate how many nucleated cells each sample contained. Sequence reads were collapsed and filtered to measure the absolute abundance of every unique TCRbeta CDR3 rearrangement. For each sample, productive Simpson clonality was calculated as the square root of Simpson's diversity index over productive rearrangements. The clones in this table, taken by TCRdb from immuneACCESS, are in-frame only. Not every clone is retained; where verified, under half of the shortfall comes from an unresolved V gene, and the cause of the rest is unknown. V and J calls and clone size come straight from that table; D and trimming were deduced from the DNA. The sample data list some 270,000 clones, and 89% of these were observed just once. The ten most abundant clones make up 4% to 5% of the sample.

A second Seattle source provided samples from volunteer blood donors who had recovered from COVID-19. Collaborating institutions collected whole blood in K2EDTA tubes following their own protocols. Collaborator samples were shipped for TCRbeta analysis as frozen whole blood, isolated PBMCs, or DNA extracted from either sample type. Concerning this clone: Its antigen is not yet known. Base quality data are lacking; no much larger clone is found one base away.

The chain uses TRBV11-2 and TRBJ2-3; 14 of the junction bases match TRBD2. Material for sequencing was peripheral blood. This clonotype was sampled from a middle-aged woman who had recovered from COVID-19. The CDR3 amino acid sequence is: CASSRRTSGGNTDTQYF. The DNA is as follows: TGTGCCAGCAGCCGCCGGACTAGCGGGGGGAACACAGATACGCAGTATTTT.